The T cell receptor (beta chain) described here comes from a study of T-cell memory formation after mild COVID-19. With regard to this clonotype: Antigen specificity is unknown.

Study outcomes and limitations: Detection of some responders pre-infection suggested pre-existing cross-reactive memory T cells participated. Clones contracting day 15 to 85 were balanced CD4/CD8; later expanders leaned CD4+.

Trimming removed 2 bases from V and 2 bases from J, with 10 bases in between. This CDR3 has 14 amino acids. The germline V gene encodes CDR1 MNHNY and CDR2 SVGAGI (reference sequence). 5'RACE with constant-segment primers yielded barcoded, UMI-tagged TCR alpha and TCR beta cDNA libraries. TCRdb reanalysed the 5' RACE reads using MiXCR and keeps one entry per CDR3 protein. The repertoire holds around 310,000 distinct CDR3 sequences, with about 20% as singletons. Sequenced: PBMCs or a T cell subset sorted from them (not recorded which). The chain employs TRBV6-6 and TRBJ2-7; unclear D gene. This TCR came from a young man who had mild COVID-19 (a few samples of this study predate the infection). Cell type and time point are not known. The CDR3 DNA follows: TGTGCCAGCAGTTACCCGGCCGCCACCTACGAGCAGTACTTC. This codes for CASSYPAATYEQYF.